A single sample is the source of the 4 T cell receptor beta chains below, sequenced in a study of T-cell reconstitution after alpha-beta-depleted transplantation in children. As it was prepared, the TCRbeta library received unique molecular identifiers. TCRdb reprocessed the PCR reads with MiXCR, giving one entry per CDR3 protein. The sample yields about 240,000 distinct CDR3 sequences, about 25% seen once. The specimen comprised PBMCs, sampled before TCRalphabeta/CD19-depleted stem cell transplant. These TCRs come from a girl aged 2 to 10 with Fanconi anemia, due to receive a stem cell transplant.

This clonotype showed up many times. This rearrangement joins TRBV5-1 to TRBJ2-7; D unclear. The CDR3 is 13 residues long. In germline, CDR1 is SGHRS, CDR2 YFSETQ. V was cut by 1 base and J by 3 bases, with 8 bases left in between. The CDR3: CASSLNLLYEQYF. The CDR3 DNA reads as TGCGCCAGCAGCTTGAATCTCCTCTACGAGCAGTACTTC.

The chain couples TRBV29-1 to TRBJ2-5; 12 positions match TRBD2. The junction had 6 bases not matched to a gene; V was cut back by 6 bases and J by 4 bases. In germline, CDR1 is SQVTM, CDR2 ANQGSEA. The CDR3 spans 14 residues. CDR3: CSVAPGLAGETQYF. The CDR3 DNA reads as TGCAGCGTCGCACCGGGACTAGCGGGAGAGACCCAGTACTTC.

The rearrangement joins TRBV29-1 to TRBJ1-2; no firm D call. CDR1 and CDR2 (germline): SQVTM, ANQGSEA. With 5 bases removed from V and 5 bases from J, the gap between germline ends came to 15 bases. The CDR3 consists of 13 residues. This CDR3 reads CSVIGNVPYGYTF. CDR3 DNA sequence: TGCAGCGTTATAGGGAATGTTCCTTATGGCTACACCTTC.

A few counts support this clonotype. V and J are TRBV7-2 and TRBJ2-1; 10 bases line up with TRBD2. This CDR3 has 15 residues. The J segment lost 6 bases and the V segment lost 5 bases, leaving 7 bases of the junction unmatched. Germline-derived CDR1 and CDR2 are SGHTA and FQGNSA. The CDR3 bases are TGTGCCAGCAGCCCCCCAGGGACTAGCGTCAATGAGCAGTTCTTC. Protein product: CASSPPGTSVNEQFF.